These 22 T cell receptor beta chains originate from one sample sequenced in a study of shared clonotypes between healthy human individuals. The table came from immunoSEQ multiplex PCR; TCRdb's copy has only in-frame clones and leaves some out. The sample holds 450,000 to 650,000 clones, around three quarters seen once. Sequenced input: PBMCs. All receptors come from a woman between 35 and 50 years old in good health. Some clones in this sample may be carry-over from other donors' samples.

In nucleotides, the CDR3 is TGTGCCAGCAGCTTTCGACTAGCGGGTGTTGGGAATGAGCAGTTCTTC. It yields the protein CASSFRLAGVGNEQFF. The chain recombines TRBV5-4 with TRBJ2-1, with 10 bases that match TRBD2. The length of the CDR3 is 16 residues. Germline assignment: CDR1 SGHNT and CDR2 YYREEE (reference sequence). V was pared by 2 bases and J by 7 bases, with 9 bases of the junction left unmatched.

This clone appeared many times. The sample contains more than one DNA sequence encoding this CDR3. The rearrangement links TRBV4-1 to TRBJ1-2; D unclear. The ends were cut back, 4 bases at V and 2 bases at J, with 17 bases in the middle. The CDR3 sequence is 16 residues long. Germline CDR1 reads MGHRA; CDR2 reads YSYEKL. The CDR3 DNA sequence: TGCGCCAGCAGCCCTGTGTTGCGTGTACGGAACTATGGCTACACCTTC. It translates to CASSPVLRVRNYGYTF.

This clone showed up many times. The same CDR3 is also encoded by other DNA sequences in this sample. This chain uses TRBV28 with TRBJ1-1, with TRBD1 identical over 11 bases. V lost 5 bases and J lost 7; bases outside the gene matches: 6. Germline V gene data show CDR1 as MDHEN and CDR2 as SYDVKM. The length of the CDR3 is 14 residues. The CDR3 nucleotides read TGTGCCAGCAGTGCGGACAGGGGGCGGGGTGAAGCTTTCTTT. It yields the protein CASSADRGRGEAFF.

This clone was counted at least ten times. This rearrangement joins TRBV11-3 to TRBJ2-1, with D maybe TRBD2 (5 bases). Trimming removed 1 base from V and 0 bases from J, with 19 bases in between. Germline lookup yields CDR1 SGHNT and CDR2 YENEEA. The length of the CDR3 is 19 residues. As DNA, the CDR3 is TGTGCCAGCAGCTTAGCCCGACCCTGGACGGGGATCTCCTACAATGAGCAGTTCTTC. Protein: CASSLARPWTGISYNEQFF.

This clone was counted between two and nine times. The chain uses TRBV13 and TRBJ1-2, with D hard to call. Germline CDR1 is PRHDT and CDR2 is FYEKMQ (reference sequence). The ends were cut back, 6 bases at V and 3 bases at J, with 17 bases in the middle. The CDR3 covers 15 residues. CDR3 in DNA: TGTGCCAGCAGTACCGAGGCAGCGGAATACTATGGCTACACCTTC. Residues: CASSTEAAEYYGYTF.

The genes are TRBV2 and TRBJ2-3; D is possibly TRBD2 (5 bases). This CDR3 region has 13 residues. Germline V gives CDR1 SNHLY, CDR2 FYNNEI. V was clipped by 8 bases and J by 5 bases, with 14 bases between them. CDR3 nucleotide sequence: TGTGCCAGCTCTGAGGGAAAGGGAGATACGCAGTATTTT. It translates to CASSEGKGDTQYF.

The chain is built from TRBV5-6 and TRBJ2-2; no definite D call. The CDR3 contains 15 residues. The ends were cut back, 0 bases at V and 5 bases at J, with 11 bases in the middle. Looked up from germline, CDR1 is SGHDT and CDR2 is YYEEEE. CDR3 DNA sequence: TGTGCCAGCAGCTTGGCATCGCCTTCAACCGGGGAGCTGTTTTTT. Protein: CASSLASPSTGELFF.

CDR3 DNA sequence: TGTGCCATCAGGGGGACTAGCGGGAAGCCCTACGAGCAGTACTTC. Amino acids: CAIRGTSGKPYEQYF. The rearrangement joins TRBV10-3 to TRBJ2-5, with 13 bases matching TRBD2. The DNA end favors TRBJ2-7, so the J call may be wrong. CDR1 and CDR2 from the germline V gene are ENHRY and SYGVKD. The CDR3 sequence is 15 residues long.

The rearrangement uses TRBV2 and TRBJ2-1; 8 nucleotides align to TRBD1. CDR1 is SNHLY and CDR2 is FYNNEI in the germline V gene. The CDR3 covers 13 residues. Trimming at V came to 5 bases and at J to 6 bases, leaving 3 bases not matched to a gene. The CDR3: CASSRDRPNEQFF. The CDR3 DNA follows: TGTGCCAGCAGTAGGGACAGGCCCAATGAGCAGTTCTTC.

This chain joins TRBV5-1 and TRBJ2-1, with 10 bases aligning to TRBD1. Trimming at V came to 0 bases and at J to 7 bases, leaving 4 bases not matched to a gene. Germline CDR1 SGHRS, CDR2 YFSETQ. The CDR3 length is 15 residues. CDR3 sequence: CASSLETGGLNEQFF. The CDR3 DNA follows: TGCGCCAGCAGCTTGGAGACAGGGGGCTTGAATGAGCAGTTCTTC.

The V gene is TRBV6-4, the J gene TRBJ2-1, with 12 bases lining up with TRBD2. Germline V gene data show CDR1 as MRHNA and CDR2 as SNTAGT. After removal of 2 bases from V and 5 bases from J, the junction contained 1 base not matched to a gene. The CDR3 runs to 15 residues. In DNA form, the CDR3 reads TGTGCCAGCAGTGACGGACTAGCGGGACACAATGAGCAGTTCTTC. Translated: CASSDGLAGHNEQFF.

This clone showed up just once. Different DNA sequences within this sample yield the same CDR3. CDR3 residues: CASSLATYEQYF. The CDR3 DNA is TGTGCCAGCAGCTTGGCTACCTACGAGCAGTACTTC. The rearrangement links TRBV7-2 to TRBJ2-7; D unclear. V was pared by 3 bases and J by 2 bases, with 5 bases between. This CDR3 region has 12 residues. Per germline, CDR1 SGHTA and CDR2 FQGNSA.

V usage is TRBV9 and J usage is TRBJ2-1; D is ambiguous. Trimming pared 0 bases from V and 7 bases from J, leaving 17 bases between. This CDR3 is 16 amino acids long. Germline V CDR1 and CDR2: SGDLS, YYNGEE. The CDR3 bases are TGTGCCAGCAGCGTAGATAAACTACGAGGAACGAATGAGCAGTTCTTC. It is translated as CASSVDKLRGTNEQFF.

A word on this clone: This likely came from a read error, as a far larger clone is one base away. The rearrangement joins TRBV15 to TRBJ1-1; no definite D call. From germline, CDR1 is LNHNV and CDR2 YYDKDF (reference sequence). The CDR3 covers 11 residues. Trimming removed 6 bases at V and 1 base at J, with 3 bases between. The CDR3 loop reads CATRENTEAFF. Written as DNA, the CDR3 is TGTGCCACCAGGGAGAACACTGAAGCTTTCTTT.

The chain combines TRBV19 with TRBJ2-7, with 8 bases fitting TRBD1. This CDR3 is 15 amino acids long. CDR1 is LNHDA and CDR2 is SQIVND in the germline V gene (reference sequence). V lost 4 bases to trimming and J lost 4 bases; unmatched junction nucleotides: 9. The CDR3 region has the DNA TGTGCCAGTAGTACCGGACAGGGCATTTTTTACGAGCAGTACTTC. It translates to CASSTGQGIFYEQYF.

This chain links TRBV5-1 with TRBJ2-3; TRBD2 might be the D (6 bases). CDR1 is SGHRS and CDR2 is YFSETQ in the germline V gene. The CDR3 has 14 amino acids. V lost 3 bases and J 5 bases, leaving 13 bases between the germline ends. CDR3 bases: TGCGCCAGCAGCTCGGATGGTAGCGGAGATACGCAGTATTTT. Residues: CASSSDGSGDTQYF.

This clone was picked up one time. V gene TRBV5-4 combines with J gene TRBJ1-1; TRBD1 is a possible D gene (5 bases). The CDR3 has 15 amino acids. Per the germline V gene, CDR1 is SGHNT and CDR2 is YYREEE (reference sequence). Trimming left V 4 bases short and J 3 bases short, with 16 bases between. CDR3 bases: TGTGCCAGCAGCGGGCGTGGGGGGGTTGACACTGAAGCTTTCTTT. This translates into CASSGRGGVDTEAFF.

The J gene is TRBJ1-2, the V gene TRBV28; no firm D call. Trimming removed 8 bases at V and 5 bases at J, with 9 bases between. Per germline, CDR1 MDHEN and CDR2 SYDVKM. The CDR3 contains 11 residues. CDR3 loop: CASLSYYGYTF. In nucleotides, the CDR3 is TGTGCCAGCCTAAGTTATTATGGCTACACCTTC.

Worth noting for this clone: Within the sample, other DNA sequences also encode this same CDR3. The chain carries TRBV6-1 and TRBJ1-1; no definite D call. V was trimmed by 4 bases and J by 1 base, leaving 7 bases between them. This CDR3 has 13 residues. Germline-derived CDR1 and CDR2 are MNHNS and SASEGT. The CDR3 reads CASSGRENTEAFF. The CDR3 DNA reads as TGTGCCAGCAGTGGGAGAGAGAACACTGAAGCTTTCTTT.

This clone has just a few counts. V usage is TRBV25-1 and J usage is TRBJ2-1; 9 nucleotides align to TRBD1. Per the germline V gene, CDR1 is MGHDK and CDR2 is SYGVNS. V shed 4 bases and J 2 bases; nucleotides not matched to a gene: 3. The CDR3 is 15 residues long. The CDR3 coding sequence is TGTGCCAGCAGTGCCCGGGACAGGGCCTACAATGAGCAGTTCTTC. This encodes CASSARDRAYNEQFF.

A note on this clone: A junction boundary mismatches the germline segment, possibly from a read error. The chain links TRBV7-8 to TRBJ1-2; D may be TRBD1 (5 bases). CDR1 SGHVS and CDR2 FQNEAQ come from the germline V gene. The CDR3 sequence is 15 residues long. CDR3 nucleotide sequence: TGTGCCAGCAGCGTAGCCGGGGGTAGGGACTATGGCTACACCTTC. Its translation: CASSVAGGRDYGYTF.

The V call is TRBV15, the J call TRBJ2-3; 8 bases fit TRBD2. The ends lost 7 bases at V and 4 bases at J; junction bases unmatched: 4. Germline-derived CDR1 and CDR2 are LNHNV and YYDKDF (reference sequence). The CDR3 consists of 13 residues. The CDR3 DNA sequence: TGTGCCACCATGGCGGGAGGTTCAGATACGCAGTATTTT. Protein: CATMAGGSDTQYF. Using reference TRBV15 and TRBJ2-3 for the parts outside the CDR3, the full variable domain is DAMVIQNPRYQVTQFGKPVTLSCSQTLNHNVMYWYQQKSSQAPKLLFHYYDKDFNNEADTPDNFQSRRPNTSFCFLDIRSPGLGDTAMYLCATMAGGSDTQYFGPGTRLTVL.